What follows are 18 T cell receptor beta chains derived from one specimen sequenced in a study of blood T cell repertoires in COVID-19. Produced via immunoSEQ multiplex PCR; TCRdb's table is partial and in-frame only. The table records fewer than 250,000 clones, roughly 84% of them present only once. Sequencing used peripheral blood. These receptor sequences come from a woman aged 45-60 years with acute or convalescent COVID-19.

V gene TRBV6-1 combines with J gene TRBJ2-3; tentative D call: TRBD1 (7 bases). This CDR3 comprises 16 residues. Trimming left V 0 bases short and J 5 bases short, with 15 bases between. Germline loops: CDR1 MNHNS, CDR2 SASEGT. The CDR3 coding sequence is TGTGCCAGCAGTGAAGCGTATTGGAGGGGGCAAGATACGCAGTATTTT. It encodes CASSEAYWRGQDTQYF.

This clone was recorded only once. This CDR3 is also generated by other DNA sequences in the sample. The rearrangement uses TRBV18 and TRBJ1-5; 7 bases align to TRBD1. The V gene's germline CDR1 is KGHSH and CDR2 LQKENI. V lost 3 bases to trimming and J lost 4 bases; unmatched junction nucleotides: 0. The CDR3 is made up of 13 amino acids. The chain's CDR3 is CASSPDRNQPQHF. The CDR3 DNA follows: TGTGCCAGCTCACCGGACAGGAATCAGCCCCAGCATTTT.

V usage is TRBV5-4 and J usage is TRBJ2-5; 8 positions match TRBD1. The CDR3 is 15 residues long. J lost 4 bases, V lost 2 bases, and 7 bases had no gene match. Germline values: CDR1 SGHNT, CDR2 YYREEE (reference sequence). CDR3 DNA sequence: TGTGCCAGCAGCTTAAGCTCCGGGACAGGAGAGACCCAGTACTTC. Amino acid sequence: CASSLSSGTGETQYF.

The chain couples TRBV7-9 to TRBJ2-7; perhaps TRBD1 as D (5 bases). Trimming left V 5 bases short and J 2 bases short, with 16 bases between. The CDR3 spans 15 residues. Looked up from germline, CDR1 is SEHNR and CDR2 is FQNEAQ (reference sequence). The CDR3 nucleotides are TGTGCCAGCAGCCCTTCCGAAGTAGGGGCCTACGAGCAGTACTTC. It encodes CASSPSEVGAYEQYF.

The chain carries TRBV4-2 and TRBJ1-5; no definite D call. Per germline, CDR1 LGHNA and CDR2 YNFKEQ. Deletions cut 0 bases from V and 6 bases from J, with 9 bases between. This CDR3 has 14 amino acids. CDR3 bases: TGTGCCAGCAGCCAAGATAGCGGTGCTCAGCCCCAGCATTTT. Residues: CASSQDSGAQPQHF.

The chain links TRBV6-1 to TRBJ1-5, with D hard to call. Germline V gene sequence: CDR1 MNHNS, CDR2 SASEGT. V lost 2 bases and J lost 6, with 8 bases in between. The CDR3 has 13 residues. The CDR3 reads CASSESRRQPQHF. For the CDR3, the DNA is TGTGCCAGCAGTGAAAGCCGCCGTCAGCCCCAGCATTTT.

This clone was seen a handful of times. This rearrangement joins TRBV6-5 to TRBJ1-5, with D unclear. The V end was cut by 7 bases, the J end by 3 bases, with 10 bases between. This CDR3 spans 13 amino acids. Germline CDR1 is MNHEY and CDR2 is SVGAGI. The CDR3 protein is CASIPGLNQPQHF. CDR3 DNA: TGTGCCAGCATTCCGGGTCTCAATCAGCCCCAGCATTTT.

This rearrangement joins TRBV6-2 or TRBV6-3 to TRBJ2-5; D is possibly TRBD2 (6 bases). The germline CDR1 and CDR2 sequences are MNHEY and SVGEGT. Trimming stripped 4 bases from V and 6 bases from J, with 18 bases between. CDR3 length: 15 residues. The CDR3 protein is CASSSLASPGKTQYF. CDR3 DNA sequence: TGTGCCAGCAGTTCACTAGCTAGCCCTGGAAAGACCCAGTACTTC.

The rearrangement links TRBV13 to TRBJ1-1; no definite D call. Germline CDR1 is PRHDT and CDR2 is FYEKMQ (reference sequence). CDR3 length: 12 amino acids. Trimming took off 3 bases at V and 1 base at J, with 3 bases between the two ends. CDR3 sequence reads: CASSFRNTEAFF. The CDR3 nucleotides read TGTGCCAGCAGCTTCAGGAACACTGAAGCTTTCTTT.

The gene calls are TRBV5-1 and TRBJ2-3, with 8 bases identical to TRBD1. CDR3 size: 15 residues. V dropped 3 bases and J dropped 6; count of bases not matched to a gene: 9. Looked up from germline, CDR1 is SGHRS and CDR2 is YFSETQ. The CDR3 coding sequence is TGCGCCAGCAGCTGGGGCCAGGGGGCAGGTGATACGCAGTATTTT. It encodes CASSWGQGAGDTQYF.

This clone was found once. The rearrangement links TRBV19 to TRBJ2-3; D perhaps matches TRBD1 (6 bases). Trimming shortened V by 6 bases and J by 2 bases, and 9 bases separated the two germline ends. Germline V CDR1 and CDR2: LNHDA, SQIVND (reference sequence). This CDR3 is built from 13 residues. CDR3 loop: CASSRQATDTQYF. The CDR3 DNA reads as TGTGCCAGTAGCCGACAGGCCACAGATACGCAGTATTTT.

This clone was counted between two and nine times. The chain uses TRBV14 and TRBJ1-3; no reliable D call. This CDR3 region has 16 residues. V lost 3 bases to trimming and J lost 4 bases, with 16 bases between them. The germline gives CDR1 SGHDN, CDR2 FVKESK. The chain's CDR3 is CASSQGGYGSGNTIYF. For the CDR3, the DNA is TGTGCCAGCAGCCAGGGAGGGTATGGATCCGGAAACACCATATATTTT.

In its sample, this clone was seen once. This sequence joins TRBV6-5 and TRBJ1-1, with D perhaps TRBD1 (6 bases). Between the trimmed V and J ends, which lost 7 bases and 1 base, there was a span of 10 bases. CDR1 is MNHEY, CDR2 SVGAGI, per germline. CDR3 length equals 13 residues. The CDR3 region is CASILQGNTEAFF. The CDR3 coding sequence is TGTGCCAGCATTCTACAGGGGAACACTGAAGCTTTCTTT.

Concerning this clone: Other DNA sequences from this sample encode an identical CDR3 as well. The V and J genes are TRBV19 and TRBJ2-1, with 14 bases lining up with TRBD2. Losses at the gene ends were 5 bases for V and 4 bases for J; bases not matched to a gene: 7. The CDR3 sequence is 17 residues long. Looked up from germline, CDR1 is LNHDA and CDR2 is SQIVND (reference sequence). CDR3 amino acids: CASSDAGTSGGYNEQFF. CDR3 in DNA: TGTGCCAGTAGTGACGCCGGGACTAGCGGGGGATACAATGAGCAGTTCTTC.

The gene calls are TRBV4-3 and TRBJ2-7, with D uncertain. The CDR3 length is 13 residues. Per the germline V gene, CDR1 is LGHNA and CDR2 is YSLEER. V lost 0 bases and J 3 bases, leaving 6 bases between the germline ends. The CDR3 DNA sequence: TGCGCCAGCAGCCAAGAGAACAGCTACGAGCAGTACTTC. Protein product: CASSQENSYEQYF.

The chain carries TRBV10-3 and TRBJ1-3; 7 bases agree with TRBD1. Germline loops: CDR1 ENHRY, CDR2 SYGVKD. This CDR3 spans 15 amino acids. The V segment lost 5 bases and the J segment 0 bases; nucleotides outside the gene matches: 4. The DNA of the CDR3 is TGTGCCATCAGTCGGGACAGACTCTCTGGAAACACCATATATTTT. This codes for CAISRDRLSGNTIYF.

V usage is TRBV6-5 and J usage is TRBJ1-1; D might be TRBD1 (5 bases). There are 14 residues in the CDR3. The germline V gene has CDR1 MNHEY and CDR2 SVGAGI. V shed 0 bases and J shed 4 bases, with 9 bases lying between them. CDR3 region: CASSYSGGITEAFF. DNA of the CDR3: TGTGCCAGCAGTTACTCCGGGGGGATCACTGAAGCTTTCTTT.

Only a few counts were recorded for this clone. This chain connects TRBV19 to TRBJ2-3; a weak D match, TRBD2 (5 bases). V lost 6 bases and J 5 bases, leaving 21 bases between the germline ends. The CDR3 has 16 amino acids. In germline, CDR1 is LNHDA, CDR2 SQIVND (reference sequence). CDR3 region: CASSGRWTGRGDTQYF. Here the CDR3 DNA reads TGTGCCAGTAGCGGTCGGTGGACGGGCCGGGGAGATACGCAGTATTTT.